This T cell receptor beta chain was sequenced for a study of blood T cell repertoires in COVID-19 (dated by TCRdb to 2018 to 2020). For the wider study: Samples covering the acute and convalescent phases of COVID-19 were provided by collaborators in the United States, Italy and Spain. The material from the prospective study consisted of cDNA or gDNA derived from T cells, B-cell-depleted T cells, or PBMCs. Samples came from the ongoing ImmuneRACE study (first 160 participants) plus 1,254 subjects from 6 global collaborators. HLA class I and class II types, where available, came from metadata supplied by the sample provider rather than from assay-based typing. A freely available public database, intended as a resource for researchers studying the immune response to SARS-CoV-2, is where the repertoires were released. Nearly every sample came with metadata listing a de-identified subject ID, COVID-19 status, age in years and sex. Deeply sampled blood TCRbeta repertoires from subjects exposed to, actively infected with, or recovered from COVID-19 were included in the dataset. The paper's findings and limits, for the study overall: Clinical and demographic metadata were provided uncurated, with the amount varying by source and participant.

TCRbeta CDR3 regions were amplified from genomic DNA using the immunoSEQ Assay, a bias-controlled multiplex PCR. The source study handled its data this way. Nucleated cell counts per sample were estimated from amplification of reference gene primers within the assay. Sequence reads were collapsed and filtered to measure the absolute abundance of every unique TCRbeta CDR3 rearrangement. For each sample, productive Simpson clonality was calculated as the square root of Simpson's diversity index over productive rearrangements. Held by TCRdb, this immuneACCESS table contains in-frame sequences only and omits some clones. Under half of the omission traces to an unresolved V gene where checked; the cause of the rest is unknown. The V and J calls and clone size were taken over from that table, and D and trimming were inferred from the DNA. For this sample there are 150,000 to 200,000 clones; 80% to 90% appear just once. The ten largest clones add up to about 0.96% of the sample.

Concerning this clone: Its recognized antigen is unknown. No clone much larger than this one lies a single base away; base qualities are absent.

V is shortened by 0 bases, J by 6 bases, and the region joining them spans 12 bases. From the cysteine through the phenylalanine, the CDR3 covers 15 amino acids. The kept DNA is CDR3 alone, 45 bases in frame from the first base. Sequences SGDLS (CDR1) and YYNGEE (CDR2) are obtained from the germline V gene. A second Seattle source provided samples from volunteer blood donors who had recovered from COVID-19. Whole blood was collected in K2EDTA tubes by collaborating institutions according to the institutions' own protocols. Collaborator samples were shipped for TCRbeta analysis as frozen whole blood, isolated PBMCs, or DNA extracted from either sample type.

The sequence came from a woman between 18 and 29 years old who had recovered from COVID-19. The specimen sequenced was peripheral blood. Here the chain combines TRBV9 and TRBJ1-4, with no D gene named confidently. The CDR3 reads CASSVGTLADEKLFF. The DNA sequence follows: TGTGCCAGCAGCGTAGGTACGTTGGCAGATGAAAAACTGTTTTTT.